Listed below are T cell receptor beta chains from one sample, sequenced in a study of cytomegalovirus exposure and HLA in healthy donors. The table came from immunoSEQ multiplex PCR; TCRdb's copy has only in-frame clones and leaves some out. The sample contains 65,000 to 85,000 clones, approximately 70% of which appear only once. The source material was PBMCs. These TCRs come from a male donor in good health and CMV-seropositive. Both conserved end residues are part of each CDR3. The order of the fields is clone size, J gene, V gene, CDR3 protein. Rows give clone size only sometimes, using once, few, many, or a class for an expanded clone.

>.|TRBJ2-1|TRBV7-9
CASSLGGRLSSYNEQFF
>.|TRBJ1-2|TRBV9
CASSVASNYGYTF
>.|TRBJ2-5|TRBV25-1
CASSELGDRGQETQYF
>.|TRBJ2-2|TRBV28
CASRATNTGELFF
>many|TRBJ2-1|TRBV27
CASRPTGRYNEQFF
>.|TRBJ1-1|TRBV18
CASSNQDNTEAFF
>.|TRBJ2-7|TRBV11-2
CASSFGTSGYEQYF
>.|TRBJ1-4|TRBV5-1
CASSFGGGGSEKLFF
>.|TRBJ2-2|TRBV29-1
CSVELAGGRDGELFF
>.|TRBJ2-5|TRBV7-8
CASSLEPGGQETQYF
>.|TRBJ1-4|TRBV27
CASRSGGGAAGEKLFF
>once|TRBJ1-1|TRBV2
CASSRRGSNTEAFF
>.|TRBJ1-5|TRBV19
CASSIEGLRAQHF
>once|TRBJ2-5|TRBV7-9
CSSSLGDWSQYF
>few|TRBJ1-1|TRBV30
CAWSVFARRAFF
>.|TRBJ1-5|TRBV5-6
CASSLAGYQPQHF
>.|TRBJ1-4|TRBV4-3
CASSQDGGGANEKLFF
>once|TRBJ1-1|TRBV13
CASSPGQDVTEAFF
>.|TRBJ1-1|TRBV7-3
CASSSQGAYTEAFF
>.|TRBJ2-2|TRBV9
CASSVAPSRGNTGELFF
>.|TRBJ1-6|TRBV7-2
CASSLDFSPLHF
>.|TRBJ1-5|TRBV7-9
CSSSLAGSNQPQHF
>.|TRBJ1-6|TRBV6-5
CATRVFNSPLHF
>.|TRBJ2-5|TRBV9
CASSAHGVVGGTSRGQETQYF